This T cell receptor (beta chain) stems from a study of T cells expressing NK-cell markers. On the study more broadly: HCMV seropositivity marked seven of the eight sequenced donors; one was seronegative.

With UMIs, 5'RACE template switching was used to make TCR beta cDNA. After re-calling the 5' RACE reads, TCRdb lists one entry per CDR3 protein, DNA absent. The sample data list a few hundred thousand distinct CDR3 sequences. Germline CDR1 is SGHRS and CDR2 is YFSETQ. The CDR3 spans 14 residues. The sequenced sample was blood T cells: a sorted CD56 or NKG2C T cell subset, CD4+ or CD8+ T cells, or bulk PBMC T cells (not recorded which). This sequence joins TRBV5-1 and TRBJ2-5; TCRdb reports TRBD1, a call that lacks DNA to check it against. This clonotype was sampled from a woman aged 45 to 65 in good health. CDR3 loop: CASSWRTARETQYF.